These T cell receptor beta chains were read from a single sample in a study of metastatic and nonmetastatic thyroid tumors. TCRdb re-clonotyped the PCR reads via MiXCR. Here the sample spans about 40,000 clones, around 17% being singletons. Sequenced sample: blood. These receptors were obtained from a female donor with papillary thyroid cancer or a benign thyroid nodule (not recorded which). Some clones in this sample may be carry-over from other donors' samples. The CDR3 runs from the conserved cysteine through the conserved F or W. Each record gives: D gene, clone size, V gene, J gene, CDR3 length, CDR3 DNA, CDR3 protein. A D gene is named only where the DNA matches it firmly. Where a row states a size, it is once, few, many or the class of an expanded clone; other rows omit it.

>-|many|TRBV2|TRBJ2-3|14
TGTGCCAGCAGTGAAGGAGCCCCGGCGCGTACGCAGTATTTT
CASSEGAPARTQYF
>TRBD1|-|TRBV15|TRBJ1-2|19
TGTGCCACCAGCAGCCCTGCAGGGGGCTTGGTTACATGGTCTATTGTCTACACCTTC
CATSSPAGGLVTWSIVYTF
>-|many|TRBV4-2|TRBJ2-5|16
TGTGCCAGCAGCCAGGGAACTAGATACCACCAAGAGACCCAGTACTTC
CASSQGTRYHQETQYF
>TRBD1|many|TRBV14|TRBJ2-7|13
TGTGCCAGCAGCCTTACAGGGGAAGGAGAGCAGTACTTC
CASSLTGEGEQYF
>TRBD1|few|TRBV6-1|TRBJ1-2|14
TGTGCCAGCGGGAGGGGACAGCCGACCAGGGGCTACACCTTC
CASGRGQPTRGYTF
>-|many|TRBV2|TRBJ1-2|13
TGTGCCAGCAGTGAAGGGAGGGGTAACGGCTACACCTTC
CASSEGRGNGYTF
>TRBD1|many|TRBV9|TRBJ1-4|17
TGTGCCAGCAGCGTAGGAGCCCTGGACAGGGGGAATGAAAAACTGTTTTTT
CASSVGALDRGNEKLFF
>TRBD2|many|TRBV24-1|TRBJ2-1|14
TGTGCCACCAGTCGACTAGCGGGAGTCAATGAGCAGTTCTTC
CATSRLAGVNEQFF
>-|medium-sized|TRBV28|TRBJ1-2|14
TGTGCCAGCAGTTTATCCGGTCCACTAGTTGGCTACACCTTC
CASSLSGPLVGYTF
>TRBD1|few|TRBV6-1|TRBJ1-6|15
TGTGCCAGCAGTGACGAACAGGGGGAAGGTTCACCCCTCCACTTT
CASSDEQGEGSPLHF
>TRBD2|many|TRBV5-4|TRBJ2-3|14
TGTGCCAGCAGCTTAGGTCGGGAGGAGGATACGCAGTATTTT
CASSLGREEDTQYF
>TRBD2|many|TRBV12-3/TRBV12-4|TRBJ2-5|14
TGTGCCAGCAGTCATGGGACTACCCAAGAGACCCAGTACTTC
CASSHGTTQETQYF
>-|many|TRBV5-5|TRBJ2-2|15
TGTGCCAGCAGCTCCCACACGACAGGCCCCGGGGAGCTGTTTTTT
CASSSHTTGPGELFF
>TRBD2|many|TRBV6-4|TRBJ2-7|16
TGTGCCAGCAGTGACCAGAAACTAGCGGGATCCTACGAGCAGTACTTC
CASSDQKLAGSYEQYF
>TRBD2|many|TRBV11-1|TRBJ2-3|17
TGTGCCAGCAGCCCCCAGGGGGCTAGCGGGAGAGGAGATACGCAGTATTTT
CASSPQGASGRGDTQYF
>TRBD1|many|TRBV3-1|TRBJ1-2|16
TGTGCCAGCAGCTTTCGGGACAGGGGGCGCGACTATGGCTACACCTTC
CASSFRDRGRDYGYTF
>-|-|TRBV7-3|TRBJ2-7|14
TGTGCCAGCAGCCCTCAGGGAGGCTCCTACGAGCAGTACTTC
CASSPQGGSYEQYF
>-|many|TRBV30|TRBJ2-1|12
TGTGCCTGGAGTGTCATTTCGCTTGAGCAGTTCTTC
CAWSVISLEQFF
>-|many|TRBV19|TRBJ1-1|12
TGTGCCACCCAACAGGGTTGGACTGAAGCTTTCTTT
CATQQGWTEAFF
>-|medium-sized|TRBV15|TRBJ2-7|15
TGTGCCACCAGCAGGGCGGTGGACAACTCCTACGAGCAGTACTTC
CATSRAVDNSYEQYF
>TRBD2|many|TRBV27|TRBJ2-3|15
TGTGCCAGCACCCTAGCGGGGGCTGGCACAGATACGCAGTATTTT
CASTLAGAGTDTQYF
>TRBD1|many|TRBV18|TRBJ1-6|15
TGTGCCAGCTCACGAACCGGGACAGGGTATTCACCCCTCCACTTT
CASSRTGTGYSPLHF
>TRBD1|many|TRBV11-2|TRBJ1-5|14
TGTGCCAGCAGCTTACAGGGGGGCAATCAGCCCCAGCATTTT
CASSLQGGNQPQHF
>TRBD1|many|TRBV2|TRBJ2-2|16
TGTGCCAGCAGTATACAGGGGGTCCCCAACACCGGGGAGCTGTTTTTT
CASSIQGVPNTGELFF